The TCR beta chain described here comes from a study of cytomegalovirus exposure and HLA in healthy donors. CDR3 length equals 11 residues. From germline, CDR1 is DFQATT and CDR2 SNEGSKA (reference sequence). Trimming stripped 3 bases from V and 1 base from J, with 3 bases between. Both 60 Vbeta primers and 13 Jbeta primers went into the PCR. Libraries were prepared by immunoSEQ multiplex PCR; TCRdb keeps only in-frame clonotypes and omits some of them. This table holds around 100,000 clones, over 65% found once. The sequenced sample consisted of PBMCs. The chain joins TRBV20-1 to TRBJ1-2; the D is unclear. This TCR was recovered from a female donor in good health and CMV-seropositive. CDR3: CSASGNYGYTF. In nucleotides, the CDR3 is TGCAGTGCTAGCGGTAACTATGGCTACACCTTC.